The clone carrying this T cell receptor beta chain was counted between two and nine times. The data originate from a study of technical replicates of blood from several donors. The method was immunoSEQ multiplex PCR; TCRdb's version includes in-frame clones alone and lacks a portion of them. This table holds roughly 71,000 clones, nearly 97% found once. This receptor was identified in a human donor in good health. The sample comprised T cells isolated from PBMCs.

The CDR3 loop reads CASRISRDGNTIYF. CDR3 sequence (DNA): TGTGCCAGCAGAATTTCGCGAGATGGAAACACCATATATTTT. The chain is built from TRBV6-5 and TRBJ1-3, with unresolved D. The V gene's germline CDR1 is MNHEY and CDR2 SVGAGI. V was pared by 6 bases and J by 3 bases, with 12 bases between. There are 14 residues in the CDR3.